Presented here are 18 T cell receptor beta chains from one specimen sequenced in a study of blood T cell repertoires in COVID-19. Sequencing was performed with immunoSEQ multiplex PCR; in TCRdb, only in-frame clones are kept and a portion is missing. Of 250,000 to 300,000 clones in the sample, around 90% were seen once. The sequenced material came from PBMCs or T cells enriched from blood (not recorded which). The origin of the receptors is a woman in her thirties or forties with acute COVID-19.

This clone showed up just a few times. For the CDR3, the DNA is TGTGCCAGCAGCATCGCTCCAACTAGCGGGCCGAGCCGGTACTTC. It codes for CASSIAPTSGPSRYF. The V gene is TRBV11-2, the J gene TRBJ2-7; TRBD2 agrees at 9 bases. Germline-derived CDR1 and CDR2 are SGHAT and FQNNGV. The CDR3 covers 15 residues. V trimming: 5 bases; J trimming: 12 bases; junction bases outside the gene matches: 17.

The chain links TRBV7-9 to TRBJ1-1; D call uncertain. CDR1 and CDR2 from the germline V gene are SEHNR and FQNEAQ (reference sequence). The CDR3 has 13 amino acids. V was shortened by 6 bases and J by 3 bases, with 11 bases between the two germline ends. In DNA form, the CDR3 reads TGTGCCAGCAGGGTCGGAGGGCACACTGAAGCTTTCTTT. Encoded protein: CASRVGGHTEAFF. Together with reference TRBV7-9 and TRBJ1-1, the CDR3 gives the full variable domain: DTGVSQNPRHKITKRGQNVTFRCDPISEHNRLYWYRQTLGQGPEFLTYFQNEAQLEKSRLLSDRFSAERPKGSFSTLEIQRTEQGDSAMYLCASRVGGHTEAFFGQGTRLTVV.

J is TRBJ2-7 and V is TRBV7-8; a weak D match, TRBD1 (5 bases). CDR1 is SGHVS, CDR2 FQNEAQ, per germline. The CDR3 runs to 15 residues. Trimming took off 2 bases at V and 0 bases at J, with 11 bases between the two ends. The CDR3 is CASSLTAGNSYEQYF. The CDR3 DNA reads as TGTGCCAGCAGCTTAACGGCAGGGAACTCCTACGAGCAGTACTTC.

The chain couples TRBV2 to TRBJ2-3; 11 nucleotides line up with TRBD2. Germline-derived CDR1 and CDR2 are SNHLY and FYNNEI. J was trimmed by 0 bases and V by 6 bases; bases with no gene match: 2. The CDR3 contains 15 residues. CDR3 sequence (DNA): TGTGCCAGCAGGTGGACTAGCGGGAGCACAGATACGCAGTATTTT. The encoded protein is CASRWTSGSTDTQYF.

In its sample, this clone was seen once. The chain carries TRBV3-1 (or the pseudogene TRBV3-2) and TRBJ1-2; 7 bases map to TRBD1. The trim removed 4 bases at V and 5 bases at J, leaving 4 bases unmatched. The germline gives CDR1 LGHDT, CDR2 YNNKEL (reference sequence). This CDR3 is 13 amino acids long. The CDR3 DNA sequence: TGTGCCAGCAGCCGGGGCAGGGGGTATGGCTACACCTTC. It is translated as CASSRGRGYGYTF.

The chain employs TRBV2 and TRBJ2-1; TRBD1 aligns across 10 bases. CDR1 and CDR2 (germline): SNHLY, FYNNEI. The J segment lost 0 bases and the V segment lost 4 bases, leaving 15 bases of the junction unmatched. CDR3 length: 20 amino acids. The CDR3, as DNA: TGTGCCAGCAGTGGGGACAGGGGAGTTCTATCGTATAGCTCCTACAATGAGCAGTTCTTC. The encoded protein is CASSGDRGVLSYSSYNEQFF. Full variable domain (outside the CDR3, taken from reference TRBV2 and TRBJ2-1): EPEVTQTPSHQVTQMGQEVILRCVPISNHLYFYWYRQILGQKVEFLVSFYNNEISEKSEIFDDQFSVERPDGSNFTLKIRSTKLEDSAMYFCASSGDRGVLSYSSYNEQFFGPGTRLTVL.

The genes are TRBV5-1 and TRBJ1-1; a weak D match, TRBD1 (5 bases). CDR3 length: 15 residues. The germline V and J ends were trimmed by 0 bases and 1 base, with 10 bases remaining between them. In germline, CDR1 is SGHRS, CDR2 YFSETQ. CDR3 in DNA: TGCGCCAGCAGCTTGGAGGGACTCGAGAACACTGAAGCTTTCTTT. This gives the protein CASSLEGLENTEAFF.

This chain links TRBV4-1 with TRBJ2-5; D is perhaps TRBD1 (5 bases). V was shortened by 8 bases and J by 5 bases, with 15 bases between the two germline ends. The CDR3 has 13 residues. The V gene's germline CDR1 is MGHRA and CDR2 YSYEKL. CDR3 sequence (DNA): TGCGCCAGCGGGGCGATACTGCGGGAGACCCAGTACTTC. This gives the protein CASGAILRETQYF.

V and J are TRBV6-5 and TRBJ1-5; D may be TRBD1 (5 bases). The CDR3 contains 14 residues. Germline V gives CDR1 MNHEY, CDR2 SVGAGI. V lost 6 bases and J lost 2, with 11 bases in between. The CDR3 coding sequence is TGTGCCAGCAGCAAGACAGTGGGCAATCAGCCCCAGCATTTT. It translates to CASSKTVGNQPQHF.

This rearrangement joins TRBV7-5 to TRBJ1-5; no DNA check was done on the table's D call, TRBD1. TRBV7-5 is deemed a pseudogene. The CDR3 covers 16 residues. The CDR3 DNA reads TGTGTCAGAATCACCATACAGGGGACGATCAATCAGCCCCAGCATTTT. Protein: CVRITIQGTINQPQHF.

V gene TRBV6-5 combines with J gene TRBJ2-1, with unresolved D. The CDR3 is 14 residues long. Germline V gene data show CDR1 as MNHEY and CDR2 as SVGAGI. Trimming cost V 0 bases and J 6 bases, with 9 bases left between them. CDR3 residues: CASSYSWQFNEQFF. CDR3 in DNA: TGTGCCAGCAGTTACTCCTGGCAGTTCAATGAGCAGTTCTTC.

This rearrangement joins TRBV7-9 to TRBJ2-5; 12 positions match TRBD2. The CDR3 is 17 amino acids. Unmatched junction bases numbered 8, after V lost 5 bases and J lost 1 base. CDR1 and CDR2 (germline): SEHNR, FQNEAQ (reference sequence). The CDR3 sequence: CASSRSTSGRTQETQYF. The CDR3 nucleotides read TGTGCCAGCAGCCGTTCTACTAGCGGGAGGACCCAAGAGACCCAGTACTTC.

The chain links TRBV28 to TRBJ1-2; a weak D match, TRBD1 (6 bases). V was pared by 6 bases and J by 3 bases, with 11 bases between. Per the germline V gene, CDR1 is MDHEN and CDR2 is SYDVKM. This CDR3 comprises 13 residues. CDR3 in DNA: TGTGCCAGCAGCTCCACAGGGTACTATGGCTACACCTTC. This gives the protein CASSSTGYYGYTF.

A single count supports this clone. This chain joins TRBV6-1 and TRBJ1-5; no reliable D call. Between the trimmed V and J ends, which lost 2 bases and 3 bases, there was a span of 17 bases. The CDR3 contains 17 residues. Looked up from germline, CDR1 is MNHNS and CDR2 is SASEGT. The CDR3 DNA reads TGTGCCAGCAGTGAATCAGGCAGGAATGCCCCCAATCAGCCCCAGCATTTT. Amino acid sequence: CASSESGRNAPNQPQHF.

V is TRBV7-9 and J is TRBJ1-1; D is unclear. CDR1 is SEHNR and CDR2 is FQNEAQ in the germline V gene (reference sequence). V shed 8 bases and J shed 2 bases, with 9 bases lying between them. The CDR3 sequence is 12 residues long. CDR3 sequence: CASDGENTEAFF. In DNA form, the CDR3 reads TGTGCCAGCGATGGAGAAAACACTGAAGCTTTCTTT.

The chain combines TRBV7-8 with TRBJ1-1; no definite D call. This CDR3 is built from 15 residues. Per the germline V gene, CDR1 is SGHVS and CDR2 is FQNEAQ. The V end lost 2 bases, the J end lost 4 bases, and 14 bases lay between the germline ends. The CDR3 nucleotides read TGTGCCAGCAGCTTACCACGGGGATGGGGCACTGAAGCTTTCTTT. Its translation: CASSLPRGWGTEAFF.

The genes are TRBV19 and TRBJ1-1; 9 bases are a match to TRBD1. Trimming cost V 2 bases and J 11 bases; bases outside gene matches: 3. This CDR3 is built from 12 residues. Germline loops: CDR1 LNHDA, CDR2 SQIVND (reference sequence). The CDR3 sequence is CASSIRQGEAFF. The CDR3 DNA reads as TGTGCCAGTAGTATAAGACAGGGGGAGGCTTTCTTT.

The chain couples TRBV5-1 to TRBJ2-3, with TRBD1 matching 10 bases. The germline gives CDR1 SGHRS, CDR2 YFSETQ. Trimming removed 4 bases from V and 0 bases from J; junction bases left unmatched: 5. This CDR3 is 16 amino acids long. In DNA, the CDR3 is TGCGCCAGCAGCGGAGGACAGGGGGTAAGCACAGATACGCAGTATTTT. It yields the protein CASSGGQGVSTDTQYF.